This T cell receptor (beta chain) is drawn from a study of CD8+CD57+ T cells in acquired aplastic anemia. About the research overall: Sorted CD4+ and CD8+ cells gave an average of about 3 ug of DNA.

Genomic DNA templated the TCR beta VDJ and CDR3 profiling. In TCRdb, the reads were re-called with MiXCR into one record per CDR3 protein. The sample gives about 400,000 distinct CDR3 sequences, around 72% of which show up once; 3% to 5% is in the top ten. The CDR3 runs 15 residues. V shed 3 bases and J shed 17 bases, with 24 bases lying between them. Germline V gene sequence: CDR1 SGDLS, CDR2 YYNGEE. This receptor was identified in a human donor in good health, serving as a control. The chain recombines TRBV9 with TRBJ1-6; weak D call: TRBD1 (6 bases). The sample was sorted CD4+, CD8+, or CD8+CD57+ T cells (not recorded which) from PBMCs. As DNA, the CDR3 is TGTGCCAGCAGCGCGGGGGGCTTTGAGACTCAGTACTTCCACTTT. Translating it yields CASSAGGFETQYFHF. Using reference TRBV9 and TRBJ1-6 for the parts outside the CDR3, the full variable domain is DSGVTQTPKHLITATGQRVTLRCSPRSGDLSVYWYQQSLDQGLQFLIQYYNGEERAKGNILERFSAQQFPDLHSELNLSSLELGDSALYFCASSAGGFETQYFHFGNGTRLTVT.